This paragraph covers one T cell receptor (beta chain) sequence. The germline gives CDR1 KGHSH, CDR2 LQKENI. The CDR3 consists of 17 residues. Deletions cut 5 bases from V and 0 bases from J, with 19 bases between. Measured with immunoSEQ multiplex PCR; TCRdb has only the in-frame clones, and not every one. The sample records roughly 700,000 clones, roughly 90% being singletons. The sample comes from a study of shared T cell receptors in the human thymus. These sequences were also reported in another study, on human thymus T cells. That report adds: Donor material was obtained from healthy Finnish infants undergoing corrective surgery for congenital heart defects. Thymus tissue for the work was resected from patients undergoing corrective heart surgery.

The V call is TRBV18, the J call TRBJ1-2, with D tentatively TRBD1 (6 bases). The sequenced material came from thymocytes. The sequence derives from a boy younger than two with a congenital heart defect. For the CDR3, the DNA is TGTGCCAGCTCATATCCCTACCGAGGGGGAACTAACTATGGCTACACCTTC. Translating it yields CASSYPYRGGTNYGYTF. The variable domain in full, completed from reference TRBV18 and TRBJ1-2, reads NAGVMQNPRHLVRRRGQEARLRCSPMKGHSHVYWYRQLPEEGLKFMVYLQKENIIDESGMPKERFSAEFPKEGPSILRIQQVVRGDSAAYFCASSYPYRGGTNYGYTFGSGTRLTVV.